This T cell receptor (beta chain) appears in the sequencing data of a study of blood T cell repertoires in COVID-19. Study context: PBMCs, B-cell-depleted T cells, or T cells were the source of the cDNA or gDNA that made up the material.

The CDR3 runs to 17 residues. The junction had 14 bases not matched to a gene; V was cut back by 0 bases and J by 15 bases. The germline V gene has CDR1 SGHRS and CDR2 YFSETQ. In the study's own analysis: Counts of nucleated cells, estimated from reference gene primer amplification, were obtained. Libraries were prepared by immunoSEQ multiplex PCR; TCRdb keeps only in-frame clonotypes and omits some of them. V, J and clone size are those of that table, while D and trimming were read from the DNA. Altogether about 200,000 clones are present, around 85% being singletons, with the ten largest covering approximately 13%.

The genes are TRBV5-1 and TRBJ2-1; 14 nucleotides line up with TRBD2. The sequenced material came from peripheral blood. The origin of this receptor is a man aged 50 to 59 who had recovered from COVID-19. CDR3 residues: CASSLAPTSGRAIGAFF. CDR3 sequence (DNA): TGCGCCAGCAGCTTGGCGCCGACTAGCGGGAGGGCCATTGGTGCGTTCTTC.